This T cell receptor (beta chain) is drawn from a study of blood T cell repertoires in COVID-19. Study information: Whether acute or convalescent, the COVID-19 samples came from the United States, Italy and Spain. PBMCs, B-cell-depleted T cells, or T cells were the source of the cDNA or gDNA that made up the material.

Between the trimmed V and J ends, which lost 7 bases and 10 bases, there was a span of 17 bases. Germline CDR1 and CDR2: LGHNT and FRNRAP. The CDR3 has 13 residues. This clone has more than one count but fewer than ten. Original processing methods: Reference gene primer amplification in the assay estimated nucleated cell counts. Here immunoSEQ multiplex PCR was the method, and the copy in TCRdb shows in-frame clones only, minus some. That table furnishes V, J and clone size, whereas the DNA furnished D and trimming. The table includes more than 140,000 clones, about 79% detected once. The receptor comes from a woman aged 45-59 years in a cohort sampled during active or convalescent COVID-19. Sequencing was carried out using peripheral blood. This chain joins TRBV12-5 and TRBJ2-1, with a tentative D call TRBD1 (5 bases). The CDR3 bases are TGTGCTAGTGCCGGCCAAGGGGCTGGGGAGCAGTTCTTC. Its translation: CASAGQGAGEQFF. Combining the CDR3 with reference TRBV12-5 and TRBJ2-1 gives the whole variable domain DARVTQTPRHKVTEMGQEVTMRCQPILGHNTVFWYRQTMMQGLELLAYFRNRAPLDDSGMPKDRFSAEMPDATLATLKIQPSEPRDSAVYFCASAGQGAGEQFFGPGTRLTVL.